This T cell receptor beta chain comes out of a study of early T cells in non-severe SARS-CoV-2 infection. The overall study: Sequencing was performed on bulk RNA from unsorted whole blood, leaving chains unpaired.

TCRdb reprocessed the 5' RACE reads via MiXCR and lists one record per CDR3 protein. Here the sample spans tens of thousands of distinct CDR3 sequences, approximately 12% being singletons. This clonotype has a handful of counts. This CDR3 is 16 amino acids long. Trimming shortened V by 3 bases and J by 2 bases, and 13 bases separated the two germline ends. CDR1 and CDR2 (germline): PRHDT, FYEKMQ (reference sequence). V is TRBV13 and J is TRBJ1-4, with D maybe TRBD1 (5 bases). Source: whole blood, taken at baseline. This TCR came from an adult who was a healthcare worker with PCR-confirmed SARS-CoV-2 infection or an uninfected control (not recorded which). The CDR3 spells CASSFSGIGTNEKLFF. CDR3 bases: TGTGCCAGCAGCTTCTCAGGGATTGGGACTAATGAAAAACTGTTTTTT.